The 8 T cell receptor beta chains presented below share a single source sample, sequenced in a study of identical twins. From the 5' RACE reads, TCRdb called clonotypes with MiXCR, one entry per CDR3 protein. The data hold 15,000 to 20,000 distinct CDR3 sequences, with less than 70% observed a single time. The sequencing input was memory (CD45RO+) T cells sorted from blood. Receptors originate from a woman between 18 and 29 years old in good health. This table probably holds off-target reads from a library built for another chain.

The table lists this clonotype with a few counts. The J gene is TRBJ2-7, the V gene TRBV29-1, with D perhaps assigned TRBD1 or TRBD2 (5 bases each). Germline V lookup: CDR1 SQVTM, CDR2 ANQGSEA. The V end was cut by 1 base, the J end by 4 bases, with 14 bases between. The CDR3 extends over 14 amino acids. CDR3 region: CSVEGTRTGYEQYF. CDR3 bases: TGCAGCGTTGAAGGGACAAGAACGGGGTACGAGCAGTACTTC.

The chain is built from TRBV5-6 and TRBJ2-5; tentative D call: TRBD1 (6 bases). CDR1 and CDR2 from the germline V gene are SGHDT and YYEEEE. Trimming took off 1 base at V and 3 bases at J, with 10 bases between the two ends. The CDR3 is made up of 14 amino acids. The CDR3, as DNA: TGTGCCAGCAGCTTGATCGCAGGGGAAGAGACCCAGTACTTC. It encodes CASSLIAGEETQYF.

The chain recombines TRBV29-1 with TRBJ2-5, with TRBD2 matching 8 bases. From germline, CDR1 is SQVTM and CDR2 ANQGSEA. The CDR3 has 15 amino acids. With 6 bases clipped from V and 4 bases from J, the junction kept 13 bases outside the gene matches. The CDR3: CSVSGGDGVGETQYF. The CDR3 nucleotides are TGCAGCGTATCGGGGGGGGATGGAGTAGGAGAGACCCAGTACTTC.

V and J are TRBV6-1 and TRBJ2-4; 8 nucleotides align to TRBD1. The CDR3 runs 16 residues. Germline assignment: CDR1 MNHNS and CDR2 SASEGT. V gave up 5 bases and J gave up 8 bases; unmatched junction bases: 14. This CDR3 reads CASSRPQGAIEDIQYF. DNA for the CDR3: TGTGCCAGCAGTAGACCTCAGGGGGCCATAGAGGACATTCAGTACTTC.

This clonotype was counted a single time. J is TRBJ1-1 and V is TRBV25-1; the match to TRBD1 covers 9 bases. The CDR3 length is 13 residues. J was trimmed by 6 bases and V by 7 bases; bases with no gene match: 6. The germline V gene encodes CDR1 MGHDK and CDR2 SYGVNS. CDR3 residues: CASKTGGIAEAFF. The CDR3 DNA is TGTGCCAGCAAGACAGGGGGGATCGCTGAAGCTTTCTTT.

This clonotype occurred a few times. The CDR3 DNA follows: TGTGCAACCTGTCTAGGGGGGGCATACAATGAGCAGTTCTTC. Residues: CATCLGGAYNEQFF. V usage is TRBV12-2 and J usage is TRBJ2-1; the table calls TRBD1, which could not be checked here. TRBV12-2 is a listed pseudogene. There are 14 residues in the CDR3.

The rearrangement uses TRBV2 and TRBJ2-1, with 11 bases that match TRBD2. The trim removed 4 bases at V and 4 bases at J, leaving 6 bases unmatched. From germline, CDR1 is SNHLY and CDR2 FYNNEI. There are 16 residues in the CDR3. The CDR3 here is CASSGALAGGYNEQFF. CDR3 nucleotide sequence: TGTGCCAGCAGTGGGGCTCTAGCGGGAGGTTACAATGAGCAGTTCTTC. Together with reference TRBV2 and TRBJ2-1, the CDR3 gives the full variable domain: EPEVTQTPSHQVTQMGQEVILRCVPISNHLYFYWYRQILGQKVEFLVSFYNNEISEKSEIFDDQFSVERPDGSNFTLKIRSTKLEDSAMYFCASSGALAGGYNEQFFGPGTRLTVL.

The rearrangement links TRBV6-5 to TRBJ2-3, with a weak D call TRBD2 (6 bases). Germline loops: CDR1 MNHEY, CDR2 SVGAGI. The CDR3 is 14 residues long. Trimming shortened V by 7 bases and J by 4 bases, and 15 bases separated the two germline ends. The CDR3 DNA is TGTGCCAGCAAAAGGAGGGGACCATCAGATACGCAGTATTTT. This encodes CASKRRGPSDTQYF.